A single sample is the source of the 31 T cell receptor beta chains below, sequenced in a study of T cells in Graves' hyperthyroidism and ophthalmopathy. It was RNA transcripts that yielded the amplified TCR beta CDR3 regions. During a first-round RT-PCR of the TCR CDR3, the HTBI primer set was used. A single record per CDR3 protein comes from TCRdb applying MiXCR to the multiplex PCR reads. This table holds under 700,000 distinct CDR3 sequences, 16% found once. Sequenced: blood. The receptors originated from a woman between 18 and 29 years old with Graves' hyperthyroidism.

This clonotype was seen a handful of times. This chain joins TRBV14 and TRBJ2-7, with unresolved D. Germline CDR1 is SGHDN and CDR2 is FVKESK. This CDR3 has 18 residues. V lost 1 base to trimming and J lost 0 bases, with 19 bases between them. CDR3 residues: CASSQGPSARLLSYEQYF. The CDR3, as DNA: TGTGCCAGCAGCCAAGGCCCATCCGCCAGACTGCTCTCCTACGAGCAGTACTTC.

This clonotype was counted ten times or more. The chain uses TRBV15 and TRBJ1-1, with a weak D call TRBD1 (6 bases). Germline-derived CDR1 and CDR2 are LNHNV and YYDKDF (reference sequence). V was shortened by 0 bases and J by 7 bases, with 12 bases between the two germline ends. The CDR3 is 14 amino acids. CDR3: CATSRDPRQVEAFF. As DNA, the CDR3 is TGTGCCACCAGCAGAGATCCCCGACAGGTTGAAGCTTTCTTT.

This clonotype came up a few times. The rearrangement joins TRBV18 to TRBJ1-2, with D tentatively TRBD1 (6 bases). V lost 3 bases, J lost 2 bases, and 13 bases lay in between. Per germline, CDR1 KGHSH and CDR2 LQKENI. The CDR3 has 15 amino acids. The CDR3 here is CASSPATGWNYGYTF. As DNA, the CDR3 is TGTGCCAGCTCACCCGCGACAGGTTGGAACTATGGCTACACCTTC. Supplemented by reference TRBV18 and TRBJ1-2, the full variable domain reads NAGVMQNPRHLVRRRGQEARLRCSPMKGHSHVYWYRQLPEEGLKFMVYLQKENIIDESGMPKERFSAEFPKEGPSILRIQQVVRGDSAAYFCASSPATGWNYGYTFGSGTRLTVV.

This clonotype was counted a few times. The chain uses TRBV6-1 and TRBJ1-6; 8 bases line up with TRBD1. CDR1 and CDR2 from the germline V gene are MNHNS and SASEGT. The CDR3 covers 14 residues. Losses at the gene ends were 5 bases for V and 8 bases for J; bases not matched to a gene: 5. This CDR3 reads CASSWTGKDSPLHF. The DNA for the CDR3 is TGTGCCAGCAGTTGGACAGGGAAGGATTCACCCCTCCACTTT.

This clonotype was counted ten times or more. The CDR3 protein is CASVGYGTGGAFGANVLTF. CDR3 coding DNA: TGTGCCAGCGTTGGGTACGGGACAGGGGGCGCGTTTGGGGCCAACGTCCTGACTTTC. The genes are TRBV12-3 or TRBV12-4 and TRBJ2-6, with TRBD1 matching over 12 bases. The CDR3 totals 19 residues. Trimming removed 8 bases from V and 3 bases from J; junction bases left unmatched: 14.

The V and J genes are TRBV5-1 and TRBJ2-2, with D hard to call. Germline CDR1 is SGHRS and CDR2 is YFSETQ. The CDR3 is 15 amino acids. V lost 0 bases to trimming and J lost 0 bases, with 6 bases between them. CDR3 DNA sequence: TGCGCCAGCAGCTTGGCCGTGGCGAACACCGGGGAGCTGTTTTTT. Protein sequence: CASSLAVANTGELFF.

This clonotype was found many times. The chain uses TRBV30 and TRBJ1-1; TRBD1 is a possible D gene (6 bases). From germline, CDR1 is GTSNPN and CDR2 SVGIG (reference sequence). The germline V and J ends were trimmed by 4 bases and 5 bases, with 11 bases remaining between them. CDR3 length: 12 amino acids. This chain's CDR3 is CAWIGGRTEAFF. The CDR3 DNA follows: TGTGCCTGGATCGGGGGCCGGACTGAAGCTTTCTTT.

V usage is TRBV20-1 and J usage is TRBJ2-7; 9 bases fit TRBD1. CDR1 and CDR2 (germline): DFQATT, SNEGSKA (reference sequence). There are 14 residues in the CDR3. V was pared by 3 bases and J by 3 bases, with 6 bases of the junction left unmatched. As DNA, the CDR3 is TGCAGTGCTAGTGGGACAGGGACCCTCTACGAGCAGTACTTC. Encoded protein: CSASGTGTLYEQYF.

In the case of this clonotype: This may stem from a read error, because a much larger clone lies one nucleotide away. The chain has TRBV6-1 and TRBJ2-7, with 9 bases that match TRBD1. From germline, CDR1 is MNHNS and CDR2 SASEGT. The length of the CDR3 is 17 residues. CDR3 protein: CASTSLTGGWGSCEQYF. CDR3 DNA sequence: TGTGCCAGCACCAGTTTAACAGGGGGCTGGGGCTCCTGCGAGCAGTACTTC.

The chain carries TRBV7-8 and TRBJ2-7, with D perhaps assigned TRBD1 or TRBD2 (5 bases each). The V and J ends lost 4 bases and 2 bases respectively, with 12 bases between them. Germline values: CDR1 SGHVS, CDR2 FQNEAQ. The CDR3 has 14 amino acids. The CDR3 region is CASSWGNGAYEQYF. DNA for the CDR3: TGTGCCAGCAGCTGGGGGAACGGCGCCTACGAGCAGTACTTC.

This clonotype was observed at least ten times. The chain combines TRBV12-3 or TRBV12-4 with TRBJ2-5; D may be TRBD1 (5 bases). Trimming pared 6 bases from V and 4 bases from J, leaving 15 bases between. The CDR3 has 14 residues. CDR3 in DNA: TGTGCCAGCAGCTCCCCGACCCAGGGAGAGACCCAGTACTTC. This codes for CASSSPTQGETQYF.

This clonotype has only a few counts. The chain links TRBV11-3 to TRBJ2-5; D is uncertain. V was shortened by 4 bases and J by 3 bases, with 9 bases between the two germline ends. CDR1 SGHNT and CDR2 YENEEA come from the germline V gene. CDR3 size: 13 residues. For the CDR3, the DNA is TGTGCCAGCAGCTCCGCCCTTAAAGAGACCCAGTACTTC. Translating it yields CASSSALKETQYF.

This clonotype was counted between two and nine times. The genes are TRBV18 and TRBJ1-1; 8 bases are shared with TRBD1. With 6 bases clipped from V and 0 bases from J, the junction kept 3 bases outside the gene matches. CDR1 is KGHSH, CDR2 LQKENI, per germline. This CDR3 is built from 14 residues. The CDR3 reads CASSWGQVNTEAFF. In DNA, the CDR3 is TGTGCCAGCTCGTGGGGACAGGTGAACACTGAAGCTTTCTTT.

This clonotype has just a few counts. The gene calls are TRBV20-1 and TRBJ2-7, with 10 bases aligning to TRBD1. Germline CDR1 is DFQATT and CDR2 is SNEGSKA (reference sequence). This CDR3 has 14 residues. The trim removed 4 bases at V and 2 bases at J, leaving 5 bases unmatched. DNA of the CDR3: TGCAGTGCTACGTGGGACAGGGGCACCTACGAGCAGTACTTC. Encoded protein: CSATWDRGTYEQYF.

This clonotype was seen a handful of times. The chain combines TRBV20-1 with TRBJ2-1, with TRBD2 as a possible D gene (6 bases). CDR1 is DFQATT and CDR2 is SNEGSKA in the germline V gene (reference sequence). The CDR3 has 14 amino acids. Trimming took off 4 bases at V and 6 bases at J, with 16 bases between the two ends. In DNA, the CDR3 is TGCAGTGCTATACGCTCGATCGGGGGCAATGAGCAGTTCTTC. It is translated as CSAIRSIGGNEQFF.

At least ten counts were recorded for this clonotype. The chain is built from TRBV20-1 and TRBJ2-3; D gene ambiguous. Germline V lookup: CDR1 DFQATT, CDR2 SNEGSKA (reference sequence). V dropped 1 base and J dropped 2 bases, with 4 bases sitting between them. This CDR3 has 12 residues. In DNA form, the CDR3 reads TGCAGTGCTAGAGGCAACACAGATACGCAGTATTTT. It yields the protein CSARGNTDTQYF.

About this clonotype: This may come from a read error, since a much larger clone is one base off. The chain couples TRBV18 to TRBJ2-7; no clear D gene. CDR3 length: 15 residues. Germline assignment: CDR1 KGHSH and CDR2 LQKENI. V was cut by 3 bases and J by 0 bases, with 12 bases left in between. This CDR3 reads CASSPKPSVSYEQYF. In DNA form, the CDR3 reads TGTGCCAGCTCACCGAAACCATCAGTCTCCTACGAGCAGTACTTC.

This CDR3 reads CASSWNRGGNTIYF. The DNA of the CDR3 is TGTGCCAGCAGCTGGAACAGGGGGGGAAACACCATATATTTT. The chain is built from TRBV7-2 and TRBJ1-3, with 8 bases matching TRBD1. V trimming: 4 bases; J trimming: 4 bases; junction bases outside the gene matches: 3. Germline CDR1 is SGHTA and CDR2 is FQGNSA. The CDR3 spans 14 residues.

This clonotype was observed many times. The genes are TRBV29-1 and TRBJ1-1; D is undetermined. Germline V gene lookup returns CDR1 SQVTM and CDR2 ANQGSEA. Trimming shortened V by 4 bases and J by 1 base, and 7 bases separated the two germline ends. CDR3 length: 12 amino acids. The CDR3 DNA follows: TGCAGCGTTGTTCGGGGGAACACTGAAGCTTTCTTT. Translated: CSVVRGNTEAFF.

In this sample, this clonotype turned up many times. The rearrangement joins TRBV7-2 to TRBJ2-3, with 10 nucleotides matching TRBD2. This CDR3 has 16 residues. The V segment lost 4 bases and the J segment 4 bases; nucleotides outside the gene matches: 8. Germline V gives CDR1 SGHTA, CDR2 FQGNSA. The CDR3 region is CASSSPGLAIPDTQYF. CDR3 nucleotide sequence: TGTGCCAGCAGCTCACCGGGACTAGCGATACCAGATACGCAGTATTTT.

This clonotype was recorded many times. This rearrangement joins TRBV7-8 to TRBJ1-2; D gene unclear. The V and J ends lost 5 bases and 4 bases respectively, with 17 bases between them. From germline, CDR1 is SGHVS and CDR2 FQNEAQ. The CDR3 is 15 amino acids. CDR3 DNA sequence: TGTGCCAGCAGCCTGAGGGCCATCCGGCCCTATGGCTACACCTTC. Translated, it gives CASSLRAIRPYGYTF. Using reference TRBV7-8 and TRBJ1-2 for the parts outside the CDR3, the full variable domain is GAGVSQSPRYKVAKRGQDVALRCDPISGHVSLFWYQQALGQGPEFLTYFQNEAQLDKSGLPSDRFFAERPEGSVSTLKIQRTQQEDSAVYLCASSLRAIRPYGYTFGSGTRLTVV.

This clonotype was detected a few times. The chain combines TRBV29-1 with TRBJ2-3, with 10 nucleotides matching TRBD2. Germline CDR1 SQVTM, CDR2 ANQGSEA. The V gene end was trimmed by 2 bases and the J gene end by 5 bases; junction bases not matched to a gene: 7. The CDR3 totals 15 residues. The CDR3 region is CSVERAASGRDTQYF. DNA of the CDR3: TGCAGCGTTGAAAGAGCGGCTAGCGGGAGAGATACGCAGTATTTT.

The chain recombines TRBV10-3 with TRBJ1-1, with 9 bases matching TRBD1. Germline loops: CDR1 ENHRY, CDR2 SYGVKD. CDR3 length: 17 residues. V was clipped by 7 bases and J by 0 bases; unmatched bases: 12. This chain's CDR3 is CAIKGAGTGTMNTEAFF. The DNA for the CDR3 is TGTGCCATCAAAGGTGCCGGGACAGGGACAATGAACACTGAAGCTTTCTTT.

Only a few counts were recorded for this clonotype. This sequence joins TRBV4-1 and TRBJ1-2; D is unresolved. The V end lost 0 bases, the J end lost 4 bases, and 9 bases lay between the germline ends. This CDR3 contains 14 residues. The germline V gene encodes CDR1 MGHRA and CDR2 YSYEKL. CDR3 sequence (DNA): TGCGCCAGCAGCCAAGATGGCGGACTCTATGGCTACACCTTC. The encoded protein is CASSQDGGLYGYTF.

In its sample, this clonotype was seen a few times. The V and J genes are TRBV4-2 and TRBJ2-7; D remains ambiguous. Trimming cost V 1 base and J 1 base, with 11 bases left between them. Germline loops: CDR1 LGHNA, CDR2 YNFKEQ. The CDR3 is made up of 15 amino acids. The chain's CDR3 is CASSQGISGSYEQYF. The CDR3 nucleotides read TGTGCCAGCAGCCAAGGGATCTCCGGATCCTACGAGCAGTACTTC.

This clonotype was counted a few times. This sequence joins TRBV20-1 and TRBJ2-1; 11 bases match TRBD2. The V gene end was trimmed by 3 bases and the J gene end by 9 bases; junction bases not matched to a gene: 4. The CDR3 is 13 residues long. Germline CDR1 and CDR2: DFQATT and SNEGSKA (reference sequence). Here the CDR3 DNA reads TGCAGTGCTAGGGCTAGCGGGAGGAGTGAGCAGTTCTTC. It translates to CSARASGRSEQFF.

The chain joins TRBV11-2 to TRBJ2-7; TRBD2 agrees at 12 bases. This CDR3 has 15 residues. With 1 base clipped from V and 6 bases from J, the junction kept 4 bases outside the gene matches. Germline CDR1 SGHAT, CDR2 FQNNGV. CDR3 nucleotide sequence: TGTGCCAGCAGCTTAGGTCTAGCGGGAGGGCCCGAGCAGTACTTC. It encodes CASSLGLAGGPEQYF. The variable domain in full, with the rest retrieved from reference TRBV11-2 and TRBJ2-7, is EAGVAQSPRYKIIEKRQSVAFWCNPISGHATLYWYQQILGQGPKLLIQFQNNGVVDDSQLPKDRFSAERLKGVDSTLKIQPAKLEDSAVYLCASSLGLAGGPEQYFGPGTRLTVT.

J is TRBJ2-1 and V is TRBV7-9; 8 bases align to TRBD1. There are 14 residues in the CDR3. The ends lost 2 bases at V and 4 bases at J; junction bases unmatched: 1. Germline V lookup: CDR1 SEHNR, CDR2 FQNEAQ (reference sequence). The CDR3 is CASSLRDRYNEQFF. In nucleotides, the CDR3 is TGTGCCAGCAGCTTACGGGACAGGTACAATGAGCAGTTCTTC.

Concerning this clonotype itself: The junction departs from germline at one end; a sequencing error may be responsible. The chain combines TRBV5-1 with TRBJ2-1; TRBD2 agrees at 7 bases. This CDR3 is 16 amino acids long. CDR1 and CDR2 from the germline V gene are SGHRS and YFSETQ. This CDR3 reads CASSFGAGTSYNDQFF. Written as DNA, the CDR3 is TGCGCCAGCAGCTTTGGAGCGGGGACCTCCTACAATGATCAGTTCTTC.

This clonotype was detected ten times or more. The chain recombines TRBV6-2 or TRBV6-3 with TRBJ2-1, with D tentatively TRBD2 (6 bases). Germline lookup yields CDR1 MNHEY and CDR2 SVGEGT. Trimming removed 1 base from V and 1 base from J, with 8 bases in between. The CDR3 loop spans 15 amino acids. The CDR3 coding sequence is TGTGCCAGCAGTTACTTCGGGGGATCCTACAATGAGCAGTTCTTC. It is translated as CASSYFGGSYNEQFF.

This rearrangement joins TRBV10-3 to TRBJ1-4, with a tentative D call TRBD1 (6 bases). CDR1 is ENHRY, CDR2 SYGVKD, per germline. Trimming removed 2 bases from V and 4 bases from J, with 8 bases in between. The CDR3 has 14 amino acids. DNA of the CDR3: TGTGCCATCAGTGAGGGACAGTTTAATGAAAAACTGTTTTTT. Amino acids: CAISEGQFNEKLFF.